The next 27 T cell receptor beta chains were all read from a single sample in a study of ipilimumab plus nivolumab after autologous stem cell transplantation. Using immunoSEQ multiplex PCR, the repertoire was profiled, and TCRdb retains in-frame clones only, with some absent. The sample has around 13,000 clones; around four fifths are singletons. The specimen comprised PBMCs, sampled in a trial of ipilimumab plus nivolumab as post-transplant consolidation. These receptors were obtained from a male donor with diffuse large B-cell lymphoma.

The chain couples TRBV12-5 to TRBJ1-2; 9 bases are shared with TRBD1. Losses at the gene ends were 7 bases for V and 3 bases for J; bases not matched to a gene: 3. Germline-derived CDR1 and CDR2 are LGHNT and FRNRAP. The CDR3 consists of 13 residues. The CDR3 loop reads CASADRGYYGYTF. CDR3 DNA: TGTGCTAGTGCGGACAGGGGATACTATGGCTACACCTTC.

The chain joins TRBV18 to TRBJ2-3, with D perhaps TRBD1 (5 bases). V dropped 1 base and J dropped 0 bases, with 8 bases sitting between them. The CDR3 sequence is 15 residues long. Looked up from germline, CDR1 is KGHSH and CDR2 is LQKENI. CDR3 loop: CASSPQQGSTDTQYF. Here the CDR3 DNA reads TGTGCCAGCTCACCACAGCAGGGAAGCACAGATACGCAGTATTTT.

V and J are TRBV11-3 and TRBJ1-1; no clear D. The CDR3 has 12 residues. Per germline, CDR1 SGHNT and CDR2 YENEEA. The ends were cut back, 0 bases at V and 4 bases at J, with 3 bases in the middle. CDR3 residues: CASSLDGTEAFF. In DNA form, the CDR3 reads TGTGCCAGCAGCTTAGACGGCACTGAAGCTTTCTTT.

The chain employs TRBV7-2 and TRBJ2-1; the D is unclear. Germline CDR1 is SGHTA and CDR2 is FQGNSA. Trimming took off 2 bases at V and 9 bases at J, with 11 bases between the two ends. The CDR3 is 13 amino acids. The CDR3: CASSLFAVGEQFF. CDR3 in DNA: TGTGCCAGCAGCTTATTCGCGGTCGGTGAGCAGTTCTTC. The whole variable domain, remainder taken from reference TRBV7-2 and TRBJ2-1, is GAGVSQSPSNKVTEKGKDVELRCDPISGHTALYWYRQSLGQGLEFLIYFQGNSAPDKSGLPSDRFSAERTGGSVSTLTIQRTQQEDSAVYLCASSLFAVGEQFFGPGTRLTVL.

This rearrangement joins TRBV5-5 to TRBJ2-7; D is unclear. The V gene lost 2 bases and the J gene lost 4 bases, with 7 bases spanning the gap. CDR1 and CDR2 (germline): SGHKS, YYEKEE (reference sequence). The CDR3 is 12 residues long. CDR3: CASSLEAYEQYF. The CDR3 nucleotides are TGTGCCAGCAGCTTAGAAGCGTACGAGCAGTACTTC.

The V call is TRBV2, the J call TRBJ2-7; 9 bases are shared with TRBD2. CDR1 and CDR2 from the germline V gene are SNHLY and FYNNEI. CDR3 length equals 14 residues. V lost 7 bases to trimming and J lost 1 base; unmatched junction nucleotides: 5. CDR3 region: CASNGLAMSYEQYF. The CDR3 DNA follows: TGTGCCAGCAATGGACTAGCGATGTCCTACGAGCAGTACTTC.

This clone occurred a few times. CDR3 sequence: CAWSRRGVNTEAFF. The DNA for the CDR3 is TGTGCCTGGAGTCGTAGGGGAGTGAACACTGAAGCTTTCTTT. The rearrangement uses TRBV30 and TRBJ1-1, with D possibly matching TRBD1 (5 bases). CDR1 is GTSNPN and CDR2 is SVGIG in the germline V gene (reference sequence). The CDR3 contains 14 residues. V dropped 2 bases and J dropped 0 bases, with 10 bases sitting between them.

This CDR3 is CASSHRLAGIGYRDNEQFF. CDR3 in DNA: TGTGCCAGCAGCCACAGACTAGCGGGGATAGGGTACCGAGACAATGAGCAGTTCTTC. The rearrangement links TRBV7-9 to TRBJ2-1; 11 bases align to TRBD2. With 5 bases clipped from V and 5 bases from J, the junction kept 17 bases outside the gene matches. CDR3 size: 19 residues. In germline, CDR1 is SEHNR, CDR2 FQNEAQ (reference sequence).

The rearrangement links TRBV4-3 to TRBJ1-1; 8 nucleotides match TRBD1. The CDR3 contains 15 residues. CDR1 is LGHNA, CDR2 YSLEER, per germline. With 4 bases clipped from V and 0 bases from J, the junction kept 4 bases outside the gene matches. CDR3 protein: CASSRGQALNTEAFF. DNA for the CDR3: TGCGCCAGCAGCCGGGGACAGGCCTTGAACACTGAAGCTTTCTTT.

CDR3 nucleotide sequence: TGCGCCAGCAGCTTGGCCCCGGGACAGATGAACACTGAAGCTTTCTTT. Translated: CASSLAPGQMNTEAFF. J is TRBJ1-1 and V is TRBV5-1, with 7 positions matching TRBD1. Trimming cost V 0 bases and J 0 bases; bases outside gene matches: 5. The CDR3 totals 16 residues. The germline V gene has CDR1 SGHRS and CDR2 YFSETQ.

In its sample, this clone was seen a few times. V gene TRBV4-3 combines with J gene TRBJ2-7; D uncertain. Germline values: CDR1 LGHNA, CDR2 YSLEER. This CDR3 comprises 14 residues. V lost 0 bases and J lost 3, with 9 bases in between. Written as DNA, the CDR3 is TGCGCCAGCAGCCAAGATCTAACAGACTACGAGCAGTACTTC. Translation gives CASSQDLTDYEQYF.

The J gene is TRBJ2-1, the V gene TRBV30; no reliable D call. The V end was cut by 0 bases, the J end by 7 bases, with 10 bases between. The CDR3 is 13 residues long. The germline CDR1 and CDR2 sequences are GTSNPN and SVGIG (reference sequence). The CDR3 loop reads CAWSVRAGNEQFF. CDR3 DNA: TGTGCCTGGAGTGTACGAGCTGGTAATGAGCAGTTCTTC.

The V and J genes are TRBV6-6 and TRBJ1-5, with 7 bases lining up with TRBD1. The CDR3 runs to 15 residues. The V gene end was trimmed by 6 bases and the J gene end by 9 bases; junction bases not matched to a gene: 14. The germline V gene encodes CDR1 MNHNY and CDR2 SVGAGI (reference sequence). CDR3 nucleotide sequence: TGTGCCAGCAGCGGACAACTCCAGGGGGGAGGGCCCCAGCATTTT. Protein: CASSGQLQGGGPQHF.

The chain recombines TRBV27 with TRBJ1-1; 10 bases fit TRBD1. CDR1 MNHEY and CDR2 SMNVEV come from the germline V gene (reference sequence). V shed 6 bases and J 6 bases; nucleotides not matched to a gene: 4. The CDR3 covers 13 residues. The CDR3 protein is CASSGTGDPEAFF. The CDR3 nucleotides are TGTGCCAGCAGCGGGACAGGGGACCCTGAAGCTTTCTTT.

The chain recombines TRBV6-5 with TRBJ2-7; 7 bases align to TRBD1. The length of the CDR3 is 13 residues. Germline loops: CDR1 MNHEY, CDR2 SVGAGI. The trim removed 1 base at V and 3 bases at J, leaving 0 bases unmatched. CDR3 sequence (DNA): TGTGCCAGCAGTTACTACAGGGGCTACGAGCAGTACTTC. Translated: CASSYYRGYEQYF.

This sequence joins TRBV29-1 and TRBJ2-5, with 8 bases aligning to TRBD1. The CDR3 contains 15 residues. Trimming cost V 1 base and J 1 base; bases outside gene matches: 5. CDR1 is SQVTM, CDR2 ANQGSEA, per germline. CDR3 region: CSVEVGTGRQETQYF. CDR3 nucleotide sequence: TGCAGCGTTGAAGTGGGGACAGGACGCCAAGAGACCCAGTACTTC.

This clone appeared a single time. The rearrangement links TRBV7-8 to TRBJ2-7; D unresolved. Germline lookup yields CDR1 SGHVS and CDR2 FQNEAQ. V lost 2 bases and J lost 5, with 13 bases in between. The CDR3 spans 14 residues. CDR3 sequence reads: CASSLNGRSHEQYF. The DNA for the CDR3 is TGTGCCAGCAGCTTAAACGGCAGGTCTCACGAGCAGTACTTC. The full variable domain, its missing parts supplied by reference TRBV7-8 and TRBJ2-7, is GAGVSQSPRYKVAKRGQDVALRCDPISGHVSLFWYQQALGQGPEFLTYFQNEAQLDKSGLPSDRFFAERPEGSVSTLKIQRTQQEDSAVYLCASSLNGRSHEQYFGPGTRLTVT.

By proportion, this clone is medium-sized. The chain employs TRBV6-1 and TRBJ2-7, with 9 bases lining up with TRBD1. Germline V CDR1 and CDR2: MNHNS, SASEGT. V was clipped by 9 bases and J by 2 bases; unmatched bases: 5. The CDR3 runs 13 residues. As DNA, the CDR3 is TGTGCCAGGCCCAGACAGGGGGCCTACGAGCAGTACTTC. Translating it yields CARPRQGAYEQYF.

The chain recombines TRBV6-6 with TRBJ2-2, with a possible D match to TRBD1 (6 bases). The CDR3 loop spans 15 amino acids. The germline V gene encodes CDR1 MNHNY and CDR2 SVGAGI (reference sequence). Trimming took 5 bases from V and 1 from J, leaving 11 bases between them. The DNA of the CDR3 is TGTGCCAGCAGTCCCGGGACAATGAACACCGGGGAGCTGTTTTTT. Translated, it gives CASSPGTMNTGELFF.

By proportion, this clone is medium-sized. The V gene is TRBV4-2, the J gene TRBJ1-6, with a weak D call TRBD1 (5 bases). This CDR3 contains 16 residues. V lost 4 bases to trimming and J lost 9 bases, with 19 bases between them. CDR1 LGHNA and CDR2 YNFKEQ come from the germline V gene. The CDR3 nucleotides are TGTGCCAGCAGCCTATGGGGCTCGGGGGGAGGTTCACCCCTCCACTTT. The encoded protein is CASSLWGSGGGSPLHF.

This rearrangement joins TRBV12-5 to TRBJ2-2, with D perhaps being TRBD1 or TRBD2 (5 bases each). Looked up from germline, CDR1 is LGHNT and CDR2 is FRNRAP. The CDR3 spans 11 residues. Trimming took off 10 bases at V and 4 bases at J, with 7 bases between the two ends. The CDR3 here is CATGGTGELFF. The CDR3 DNA reads TGTGCTACTGGGGGCACCGGGGAGCTGTTTTTT.

On this clone itself: This sample also contains other DNA sequences that code for the same CDR3. The CDR3 DNA follows: TGTGCCAGTAGTATCAGCTCCGCCTCGTTCACTGAAGCTTTCTTT. This translates into CASSISSASFTEAFF. The chain recombines TRBV19 with TRBJ1-1; D gene ambiguous. The length of the CDR3 is 15 residues. Per the germline V gene, CDR1 is LNHDA and CDR2 is SQIVND (reference sequence). Trimming pared 3 bases from V and 4 bases from J, leaving 15 bases between.

A few counts support this clone. This sequence joins TRBV4-1 and TRBJ1-6; D uncertain. V was clipped by 0 bases and J by 11 bases, with 14 bases between them. The CDR3 runs 15 residues. Germline-derived CDR1 and CDR2 are MGHRA and YSYEKL. The CDR3 spells CASSQDVKWGTPLHF. As DNA, the CDR3 is TGCGCCAGCAGCCAAGACGTTAAGTGGGGTACACCCCTCCACTTT.

This clone was detected a few times. The chain employs TRBV5-1 and TRBJ2-1, with 13 nucleotides matching TRBD2. Germline V lookup: CDR1 SGHRS, CDR2 YFSETQ. The CDR3 runs 16 residues. J was trimmed by 4 bases and V by 3 bases; bases with no gene match: 4. The CDR3 loop reads CASSSEGLAGYNEQFF. CDR3 in DNA: TGCGCCAGCAGCTCGGAGGGACTAGCGGGGTACAATGAGCAGTTCTTC.

The rearrangement links TRBV5-4 to TRBJ2-3; 8 nucleotides match TRBD1. CDR3 length: 14 amino acids. The ends lost 4 bases at V and 4 bases at J; junction bases unmatched: 5. Germline assignment: CDR1 SGHNT and CDR2 YYREEE (reference sequence). CDR3 nucleotide sequence: TGTGCCAGCAGCCTGACAGGGGTTGCAGATACGCAGTATTTT. Translated: CASSLTGVADTQYF.

The chain links TRBV7-2 to TRBJ2-7; 10 bases line up with TRBD2. CDR3 size: 14 residues. With 2 bases clipped from V and 6 bases from J, the junction kept 4 bases outside the gene matches. CDR1 is SGHTA and CDR2 is FQGNSA in the germline V gene. CDR3 sequence reads: CASSLSPSGSEQYF. CDR3 nucleotide sequence: TGTGCCAGCAGCTTATCTCCTAGCGGGAGCGAGCAGTACTTC.

The chain uses TRBV5-6 and TRBJ1-1, with a weak D call TRBD1 (6 bases). This CDR3 is built from 14 residues. CDR1 is SGHDT, CDR2 YYEEEE, per germline. V lost 4 bases and J 3 bases, leaving 13 bases between the germline ends. CDR3 DNA: TGTGCCAGCAGCACCCGGGGGCTAGACACTGAAGCTTTCTTT. It is translated as CASSTRGLDTEAFF.